The 27 T cell receptor beta chains below all came from one sample that was sequenced in a study of cytomegalovirus exposure and HLA in healthy donors. Data came from immunoSEQ multiplex PCR; TCRdb stores just in-frame clones and leaves some out. The sample yields over 150,000 clones, 85% seen once. Sequences were obtained from PBMCs. Receptors were obtained from a man between 18 and 29 years old in good health and CMV-seropositive.

This clone was observed a few times. The chain joins TRBV5-5 to TRBJ1-1; perhaps TRBD1 as D (6 bases). CDR3 length: 16 residues. Germline-derived CDR1 and CDR2 are SGHKS and YYEKEE (reference sequence). The V end was cut by 7 bases, the J end by 1 base, with 20 bases between. For the CDR3, the DNA is TGTGCCAGCTACGACAGGACCCCATCGGGGAACACTGAAGCTTTCTTT. Encoded protein: CASYDRTPSGNTEAFF.

V usage is TRBV9 and J usage is TRBJ1-1; D gene unclear. V lost 4 bases and J lost 1, with 14 bases in between. CDR3 length: 15 residues. CDR1 and CDR2 from the germline V gene are SGDLS and YYNGEE. The CDR3 DNA follows: TGTGCCAGCAGCCCGAACCTAGTCCCGAACACTGAAGCTTTCTTT. Encoded protein: CASSPNLVPNTEAFF. The full variable domain, its missing parts supplied by reference TRBV9 and TRBJ1-1, is DSGVTQTPKHLITATGQRVTLRCSPRSGDLSVYWYQQSLDQGLQFLIQYYNGEERAKGNILERFSAQQFPDLHSELNLSSLELGDSALYFCASSPNLVPNTEAFFGQGTRLTVV.

V gene TRBV29-1 combines with J gene TRBJ1-1; D is uncertain. V gave up 4 bases and J gave up 7 bases, with 16 bases separating them. The CDR3 loop spans 13 amino acids. The V gene's germline CDR1 is SQVTM and CDR2 ANQGSEA. DNA of the CDR3: TGCAGCGTTGTCACTCGGGTTAAGAATGAAGCTTTCTTT. It encodes CSVVTRVKNEAFF. Supplemented by reference TRBV29-1 and TRBJ1-1, the full variable domain reads SAVISQKPSRDICQRGTSLTIQCQVDSQVTMMFWYRQQPGQSLTLIATANQGSEATYESGFVIDKFPISRPNLTFSTLTVSNMSPEDSSIYLCSVVTRVKNEAFFGQGTRLTVV.

The rearrangement links TRBV28 to TRBJ2-2, with 10 bases that match TRBD1. This CDR3 region has 16 residues. Germline CDR1 is MDHEN and CDR2 is SYDVKM. J gave up 4 bases and V 4 bases, and 6 bases lay outside the gene matches. The CDR3 nucleotides read TGTGCCAGCAGTTCCCGACAGGGGGCCCGCACCGGGGAGCTGTTTTTT. Protein product: CASSSRQGARTGELFF.

This CDR3 reads CASSPPLTRVNEKLFF. DNA for the CDR3: TGTGCCAGCAGTCCCCCCCTCACGAGGGTTAATGAAAAACTGTTTTTT. V usage is TRBV28 and J usage is TRBJ1-4; D gene uncertain. This CDR3 spans 16 amino acids. Germline CDR1 reads MDHEN; CDR2 reads SYDVKM. The germline V and J ends were trimmed by 5 bases and 4 bases, with 17 bases remaining between them. Filled out from reference TRBV28 and TRBJ1-4, the complete variable domain reads DVKVTQSSRYLVKRTGEKVFLECVQDMDHENMFWYRQDPGLGLRLIYFSYDVKMKEKGDIPEGYSVSREKKERFSLILESASTNQTSMYLCASSPPLTRVNEKLFFGSGTQLSVL.

The DNA of the CDR3 is TGTGCCACCCGCTCATGGGACAGGGGGGACTACGAGCAGTACTTC. Amino acids: CATRSWDRGDYEQYF. The chain links TRBV6-5 to TRBJ2-7; TRBD1 aligns across 11 bases. V shed 10 bases, J shed 3 bases, and the junction held 11 bases outside the gene matches. This CDR3 comprises 15 residues. Germline CDR1 is MNHEY and CDR2 is SVGAGI.

CDR3 region: CASSLGTGVSPLHF. DNA for the CDR3: TGTGCCAGCAGTTTGGGGACAGGGGTCTCACCCCTCCACTTT. The chain employs TRBV27 and TRBJ1-6; 10 bases map to TRBD1. V lost 3 bases and J lost 10; bases outside the gene matches: 3. The CDR3 sequence is 14 residues long. CDR1 is MNHEY, CDR2 SMNVEV, per germline (reference sequence).

Turning to this clone: The same CDR3 also results from other DNA sequences found in this sample. The chain joins TRBV5-1 to TRBJ2-2; maybe TRBD2 (5 bases). Trimming shortened V by 0 bases and J by 3 bases, and 6 bases separated the two germline ends. Germline V gives CDR1 SGHRS, CDR2 YFSETQ. This CDR3 has 14 residues. This CDR3 is CASSLGGDTGELFF. CDR3 bases: TGCGCCAGCAGCTTGGGGGGAGACACCGGGGAGCTGTTTTTT.

This chain links TRBV28 with TRBJ2-1; 9 nucleotides agree with TRBD2. The J segment lost 4 bases and the V segment lost 1 base, leaving 17 bases of the junction unmatched. CDR3 length: 20 amino acids. Germline V gene lookup returns CDR1 MDHEN and CDR2 SYDVKM. CDR3 coding DNA: TGTGCCAGCAGTTTATCTAGCGGGATTCTCTCAGGTCCCTTATACAATGAGCAGTTCTTC. This gives the protein CASSLSSGILSGPLYNEQFF.

This clone has just a few counts. The chain links TRBV28 to TRBJ1-5, with 9 bases matching TRBD1. The ends lost 6 bases at V and 7 bases at J; junction bases unmatched: 7. The CDR3 loop spans 14 amino acids. CDR1 MDHEN and CDR2 SYDVKM come from the germline V gene. The CDR3, as DNA: TGTGCCAGCAGCGAAGGACAGGGGAGCCAGCCCCAGCATTTT. Translation: CASSEGQGSQPQHF.

A single count supports this clone. The chain uses TRBV4-1 and TRBJ2-7, with D possibly matching TRBD1 (5 bases). V was pared by 4 bases and J by 3 bases, with 22 bases between. Germline V gives CDR1 MGHRA, CDR2 YSYEKL. This CDR3 region has 17 residues. The CDR3 here is CASSRVALGLPDYEQYF. The CDR3 DNA reads TGCGCCAGCAGCCGAGTGGCCCTGGGGCTTCCAGACTACGAGCAGTACTTC.

The V call is TRBV30, the J call TRBJ1-2, with 11 bases matching TRBD1. Germline V lookup: CDR1 GTSNPN, CDR2 SVGIG (reference sequence). The CDR3 contains 15 residues. With V trimmed by 3 bases and J by 5 bases, 8 bases remained unmatched. CDR3 in amino acids: CAWRRRGTGGYGYTF. CDR3 DNA: TGTGCCTGGAGGCGAAGGGGGACAGGGGGTTATGGCTACACCTTC.

J is TRBJ2-7 and V is TRBV30; possible D gene TRBD2, 6 bases. V was cut by 5 bases and J by 0 bases, with 8 bases left in between. The CDR3 spans 12 residues. In germline, CDR1 is GTSNPN, CDR2 SVGIG (reference sequence). CDR3 sequence (DNA): TGTGCCTGGGGAGGGAGCTCCTACGAGCAGTACTTC. This codes for CAWGGSSYEQYF.

The chain links TRBV29-1 to TRBJ2-7, with 10 bases identical to TRBD2. J lost 4 bases, V lost 4 bases, and 13 bases had no gene match. There are 16 residues in the CDR3. Germline V gene data show CDR1 as SQVTM and CDR2 as ANQGSEA. CDR3 region: CSVGQRGASGSYEQYF. Here the CDR3 DNA reads TGCAGCGTTGGACAAAGGGGGGCTAGCGGGAGTTACGAGCAGTACTTC.

The genes are TRBV27 and TRBJ2-1; D gene ambiguous. Germline V gives CDR1 MNHEY, CDR2 SMNVEV (reference sequence). V was shortened by 0 bases and J by 7 bases, with 7 bases between the two germline ends. This CDR3 region has 13 residues. For the CDR3, the DNA is TGTGCCAGCAGTTTATCCCCCCAGAATGAGCAGTTCTTC. This sequence encodes CASSLSPQNEQFF.

This clone was detected many times. One end of the junction varies from germline; a read error may be responsible. The J gene is TRBJ1-3, the V gene TRBV6-1; 9 bases line up with TRBD1. The germline CDR1 and CDR2 sequences are MNHNS and SASEGT. The CDR3 sequence is 15 residues long. This CDR3 reads CASSETGGEGSTIYF. The CDR3 coding sequence is TGTGCCAGCAGTGAAACAGGGGGCGAGGGAAGCACCATATATTTT.

Comment on this clone: Other DNA sequences from this sample encode an identical CDR3 as well. The chain combines TRBV7-3 with TRBJ2-7; 7 bases match TRBD1. In germline, CDR1 is SGHTA, CDR2 FQGTGA. The CDR3 has 13 amino acids. V lost 6 bases to trimming and J lost 7 bases; unmatched junction nucleotides: 9. DNA of the CDR3: TGTGCCAGCAGTTCAGGGGACAGTTATGAGCAGTACTTC. Protein product: CASSSGDSYEQYF.

This clone has just a few counts. V and J are TRBV28 and TRBJ1-6; D gene ambiguous. Trimming removed 7 bases at V and 7 bases at J, with 11 bases between. The germline CDR1 and CDR2 sequences are MDHEN and SYDVKM. The CDR3 sequence is 13 residues long. The CDR3 DNA reads as TGTGCCAGCAACGCACAGCAAAATTCACCCCTCCACTTT. Translating it yields CASNAQQNSPLHF.

The chain combines TRBV19 with TRBJ1-5, with D possibly being TRBD1 (5 bases). The V and J ends lost 2 bases and 2 bases respectively, with 19 bases between them. Germline CDR1 is LNHDA and CDR2 is SQIVND (reference sequence). The CDR3 sequence is 18 residues long. The CDR3 reads CASSISPAAGIRNQPQHF. Written as DNA, the CDR3 is TGTGCCAGTAGTATAAGCCCCGCGGCAGGGATACGCAATCAGCCCCAGCATTTT.

The chain recombines TRBV5-1 with TRBJ2-1; D is possibly TRBD1 (5 bases). The germline CDR1 and CDR2 sequences are SGHRS and YFSETQ. Trimming took off 7 bases at V and 4 bases at J, with 18 bases between the two ends. This CDR3 is built from 15 residues. Written as DNA, the CDR3 is TGCGCCAGCCACAAACAGGAAGGTGGATACAATGAGCAGTTCTTC. Its protein product is CASHKQEGGYNEQFF. Supplemented by reference TRBV5-1 and TRBJ2-1, the full variable domain reads KAGVTQTPRYLIKTRGQQVTLSCSPISGHRSVSWYQQTPGQGLQFLFEYFSETQRNKGNFPGRFSGRQFSNSRSEMNVSTLELGDSALYLCASHKQEGGYNEQFFGPGTRLTVL.

V gene TRBV5-1 combines with J gene TRBJ2-1; 14 bases match TRBD2. This CDR3 comprises 17 residues. The ends lost 4 bases at V and 6 bases at J; junction bases unmatched: 9. Germline V gene data show CDR1 as SGHRS and CDR2 as YFSETQ. The CDR3 protein is CASSDRLAGGPLNEQFF. CDR3 nucleotides: TGCGCCAGCAGCGACCGACTAGCGGGGGGGCCGCTCAATGAGCAGTTCTTC.

This rearrangement joins TRBV27 to TRBJ2-3; possibly TRBD2 for D (6 bases). The CDR3 has 17 residues. Per the germline V gene, CDR1 is MNHEY and CDR2 is SMNVEV (reference sequence). V was pared by 2 bases and J by 1 base, with 16 bases between. The CDR3 sequence: CASSLLRVGGGTDTQYF. CDR3 DNA sequence: TGTGCCAGCAGTTTACTGCGGGTGGGCGGGGGCACAGATACGCAGTATTTT.

The gene calls are TRBV5-4 and TRBJ2-7, with D possibly matching TRBD2 (5 bases). CDR3 length: 13 residues. The V end was cut by 3 bases, the J end by 3 bases, with 10 bases between. In germline, CDR1 is SGHNT, CDR2 YYREEE (reference sequence). The CDR3 bases are TGTGCCAGCAGCTCTCCACGGGGCTACGAGCAGTACTTC. The encoded protein is CASSSPRGYEQYF.

This clone was counted between two and nine times. The chain couples TRBV12-5 to TRBJ1-1; the D is unclear. The CDR3 extends over 12 amino acids. Germline CDR1 is LGHNT and CDR2 is FRNRAP. V gave up 6 bases and J gave up 7 bases, with 12 bases separating them. Here the CDR3 reads CASGNLGLEAFF. The DNA for the CDR3 is TGTGCTAGTGGGAACCTCGGACTTGAAGCTTTCTTT.

The chain links TRBV6-1 to TRBJ2-3; D may be TRBD1 (6 bases). The V gene's germline CDR1 is MNHNS and CDR2 SASEGT. Trimming removed 5 bases at V and 0 bases at J, with 9 bases between. The CDR3 is made up of 14 amino acids. The CDR3 here is CASSTGWSTDTQYF. Written as DNA, the CDR3 is TGTGCCAGCAGTACAGGGTGGAGCACAGATACGCAGTATTTT.

This clone has more than one count but fewer than ten. The chain is built from TRBV18 and TRBJ2-7, with D possibly TRBD1 on 6 matching bases. This CDR3 spans 14 amino acids. Trimming removed 6 bases at V and 0 bases at J, with 12 bases between. CDR1 is KGHSH, CDR2 LQKENI, per germline. The CDR3 loop reads CASSRQASSYEQYF. For the CDR3, the DNA is TGTGCCAGCTCCCGACAGGCTAGCTCCTACGAGCAGTACTTC.

This clone was recorded once. The chain combines TRBV27 with TRBJ2-1, with no clear D. V lost 4 bases to trimming and J lost 5 bases, with 12 bases between them. Germline lookup yields CDR1 MNHEY and CDR2 SMNVEV (reference sequence). This CDR3 is built from 14 residues. The CDR3 sequence: CASSSARIDNEQFF. The CDR3 DNA follows: TGTGCCAGCAGTTCTGCTAGGATCGACAATGAGCAGTTCTTC.